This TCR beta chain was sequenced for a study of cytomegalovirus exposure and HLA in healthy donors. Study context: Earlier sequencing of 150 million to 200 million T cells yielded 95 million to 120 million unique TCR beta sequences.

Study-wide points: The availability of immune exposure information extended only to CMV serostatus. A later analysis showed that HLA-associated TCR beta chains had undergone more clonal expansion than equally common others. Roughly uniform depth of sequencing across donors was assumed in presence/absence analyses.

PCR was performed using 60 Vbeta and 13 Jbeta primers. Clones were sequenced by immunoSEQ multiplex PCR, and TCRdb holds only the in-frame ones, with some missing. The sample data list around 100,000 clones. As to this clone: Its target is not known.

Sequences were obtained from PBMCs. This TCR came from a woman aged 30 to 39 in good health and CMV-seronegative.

CDR3 bases: TGTGCCAGCAGTACTCGTGCGACCTACGAGCAGTACTTC. This encodes CASSTRATYEQYF. This chain joins TRBV27 and TRBJ2-7; D remains ambiguous. The length of the CDR3 is 13 residues. Germline CDR1 and CDR2: MNHEY and SMNVEV (reference sequence). V lost 5 bases and J lost 2, with 10 bases in between.